This T cell receptor beta chain was profiled in a study of T cells in Graves' hyperthyroidism and ophthalmopathy. The CDR3 consists of 14 residues. The germline gives CDR1 LNHNV, CDR2 YYDKDF (reference sequence). V was clipped by 8 bases and J by 4 bases, with 15 bases between them. Diagnoses rested on clinical symptoms, serum thyroxine and TRAb, thyroid ultrasound and orbital computed tomography. Researchers took RNA transcripts and amplified the TCR beta CDR3 regions from them. HTBI primers drove first-round RT-PCR of the TCR CDR3. TCRdb redid the calling of the multiplex PCR reads with MiXCR, one entry per CDR3 protein. Of 700,000 or so distinct CDR3 sequences listed, approximately 16% are singletons.

J is TRBJ2-1 and V is TRBV15, with D maybe TRBD2 (5 bases). The material sequenced was blood. The receptor comes from a young man with Graves' hyperthyroidism. The CDR3 DNA reads TGTGCCACCGCTAGCTGGCCCCCATACAATGAGCAGTTCTTC. Protein product: CATASWPPYNEQFF.